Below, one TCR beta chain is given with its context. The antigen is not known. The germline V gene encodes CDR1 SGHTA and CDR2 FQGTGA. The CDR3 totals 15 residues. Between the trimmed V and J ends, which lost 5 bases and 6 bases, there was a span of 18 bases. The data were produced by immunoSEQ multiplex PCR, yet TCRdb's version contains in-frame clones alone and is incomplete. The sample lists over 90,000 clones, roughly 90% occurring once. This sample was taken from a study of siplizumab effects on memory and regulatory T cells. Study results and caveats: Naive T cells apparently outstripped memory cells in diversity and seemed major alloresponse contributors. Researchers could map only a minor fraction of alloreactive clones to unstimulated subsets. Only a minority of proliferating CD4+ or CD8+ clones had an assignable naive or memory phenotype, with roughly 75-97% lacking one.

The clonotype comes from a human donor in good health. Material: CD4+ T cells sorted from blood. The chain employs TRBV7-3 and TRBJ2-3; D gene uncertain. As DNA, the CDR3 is TGTGCCAGCAGCCCCCGCTTCGGAGAGCCGGATACGCAGTATTTT. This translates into CASSPRFGEPDTQYF. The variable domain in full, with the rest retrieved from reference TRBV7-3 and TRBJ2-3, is GAGVSQTPSNKVTEKGKYVELRCDPISGHTALYWYRQSLGQGPEFLIYFQGTGAADDSGLPNDRFFAVRPEGSVSTLKIQRTERGDSAVYLCASSPRFGEPDTQYFGPGTRLTVL.